This T cell receptor beta chain was recorded in a study of T cells in Graves' hyperthyroidism and ophthalmopathy. Notes on the study in general: Most expanded thyroid clonotypes above 0.001 also appeared in blood.

This CDR3 has 13 residues. Germline values: CDR1 SNHLY, CDR2 FYNNEI. V trimming: 3 bases; J trimming: 7 bases; junction bases outside the gene matches: 3. The PBMCs studied were ones that came from roughly 9.4 ml fresh peripheral blood. There are many counts of this clonotype. The antigen is unknown. TCR beta CDR3 region amplification was performed from RNA transcripts. TCR CDR3 underwent first-round RT-PCR with the HTBI primer set. TCRdb re-called the multiplex PCR reads with MiXCR, one entry per CDR3 protein. Here the sample spans fewer than 400,000 distinct CDR3 sequences, more than 20% being singletons.

The sample comprised blood. The chain links TRBV2 to TRBJ2-1; 7 nucleotides agree with TRBD2. The TCR sequence derives from a man over 45 with Graves' hyperthyroidism. The CDR3 spells CASSDREGNEQFF. The DNA for the CDR3 is TGTGCCAGCAGTGACAGGGAGGGGAATGAGCAGTTCTTC.